These 28 T cell receptor beta chains originate from one sample sequenced in a study of blood T cell repertoires in COVID-19 (dated by TCRdb to 2020 to 2021). Libraries were made using the immunoSEQ multiplex PCR assay. The clones in this table, taken by TCRdb from immuneACCESS, are in-frame only. Not every clone is retained; where verified, under half of the shortfall comes from an unresolved V gene, and the cause of the rest is unknown. This sample has approximately 150,000 clones in its table, and 70% to 85% of those were observed once. The top ten constitute about 9.4% of the sample. Material for sequencing was peripheral blood. Every receptor here comes from a man aged 60-69 years with active or convalescent COVID-19.

The chain carries TRBV5-4 and TRBJ1-1; D ambiguous. The CDR3 consists of 14 residues. The germline gives CDR1 SGHNT, CDR2 YYREEE (reference sequence). The V end was cut by 0 bases, the J end by 5 bases, with 11 bases between. In DNA form, the CDR3 reads TGTGCCAGCAGCTTGGGACTGCGAGATACTGAAGCTTTCTTT. Translated: CASSLGLRDTEAFF.

The rearrangement links TRBV18 to TRBJ2-5; TRBD2 might be the D (5 bases). CDR3 length equals 13 residues. The germline V gene encodes CDR1 KGHSH and CDR2 LQKENI. The V end lost 6 bases, the J end lost 2 bases, and 10 bases lay between the germline ends. The CDR3 loop is CASSSTRQETQYF. The CDR3 DNA reads as TGTGCCAGCTCCTCCACTAGACAAGAGACCCAGTACTTC.

The chain has TRBV25-1 and TRBJ1-1; TRBD1 matches 7 bases. In germline, CDR1 is MGHDK, CDR2 SYGVNS. V dropped 10 bases and J dropped 0; count of bases not matched to a gene: 14. The CDR3 is 16 amino acids. The CDR3 coding sequence is TGTGCCACCACGCGGAACACAGGGGCCATGAACACTGAAGCTTTCTTT. Its protein product is CATTRNTGAMNTEAFF.

The chain carries TRBV9 and TRBJ2-7; maybe TRBD1 (5 bases). V dropped 0 bases and J dropped 2 bases, with 9 bases sitting between them. CDR3 length: 14 residues. Germline V gene lookup returns CDR1 SGDLS and CDR2 YYNGEE. The CDR3 bases are TGTGCCAGCAGCGTAGGTAACAGGCCCTACGAGCAGTACTTC. Translated: CASSVGNRPYEQYF.

The chain employs TRBV9 and TRBJ1-1, with D unresolved. The CDR3 runs 14 residues. Trimming took off 3 bases at V and 3 bases at J, with 12 bases between the two ends. Looked up from germline, CDR1 is SGDLS and CDR2 is YYNGEE. CDR3 sequence: CASSDTVLDTEAFF. The DNA for the CDR3 is TGTGCCAGCAGCGACACCGTTTTGGACACTGAAGCTTTCTTT.

The rearrangement joins TRBV18 to TRBJ1-3, with D possibly matching TRBD1 (6 bases). This CDR3 is built from 16 residues. Germline CDR1 KGHSH, CDR2 LQKENI. V lost 5 bases and J 2 bases, leaving 16 bases between the germline ends. The CDR3 protein is CASSNGLGGPGNTIYF. The CDR3 coding sequence is TGTGCCAGCTCAAACGGGCTAGGGGGACCTGGAAACACCATATATTTT.

In this sample, this clone turned up a few times. The chain carries TRBV6-5 and TRBJ1-2, with D uncertain. This CDR3 comprises 14 residues. Germline CDR1 MNHEY, CDR2 SVGAGI. With 0 bases removed from V and 8 bases from J, the gap between germline ends came to 13 bases. Here the CDR3 DNA reads TGTGCCAGCAGTTACTCGGTCGCAGGTTGGGGCTACACCTTC. Translated: CASSYSVAGWGYTF.

The rearrangement joins TRBV5-1 to TRBJ2-2; perhaps TRBD2 as D (6 bases). The V end lost 4 bases, the J end lost 4 bases, and 17 bases lay between the germline ends. The CDR3 covers 16 residues. Germline lookup yields CDR1 SGHRS and CDR2 YFSETQ. As DNA, the CDR3 is TGCGCCAGCAGCCGAGCGACGGGAGTCCGCACCGGGGAGCTGTTTTTT. Translating it yields CASSRATGVRTGELFF. The variable domain in full, completed from reference TRBV5-1 and TRBJ2-2, reads KAGVTQTPRYLIKTRGQQVTLSCSPISGHRSVSWYQQTPGQGLQFLFEYFSETQRNKGNFPGRFSGRQFSNSRSEMNVSTLELGDSALYLCASSRATGVRTGELFFGEGSRLTVL.

The count of this clone is one. The gene calls are TRBV3-1 (or the pseudogene TRBV3-2) and TRBJ2-5; 9 nucleotides match TRBD1. CDR3 size: 12 residues. Germline assignment: CDR1 LGHDT and CDR2 YNNKEL (reference sequence). V trimming: 0 bases; J trimming: 14 bases; junction bases outside the gene matches: 4. In nucleotides, the CDR3 is TGTGCCAGCAGCCAAGATGGACAGGGGCCCTACTTC. Its protein product is CASSQDGQGPYF.

The V and J genes are TRBV4-3 and TRBJ1-2; TRBD1 matches at 8 bases. CDR3 size: 15 residues. Germline V lookup: CDR1 LGHNA, CDR2 YSLEER. V trimming: 0 bases; J trimming: 8 bases; junction bases outside the gene matches: 8. CDR3 coding DNA: TGCGCCAGCAGCCAAGATCCCCAGGGGGCCCACGGCTACACCTTC. Its translation is CASSQDPQGAHGYTF.

This chain links TRBV30 with TRBJ1-2, with a tentative D call TRBD1 (5 bases). V lost 2 bases and J lost 1, with 8 bases in between. This CDR3 comprises 13 residues. Germline-derived CDR1 and CDR2 are GTSNPN and SVGIG (reference sequence). CDR3 loop: CAWSLGDNYGYTF. The CDR3 bases are TGTGCCTGGAGTTTAGGGGATAACTATGGCTACACCTTC. The variable domain in full, with the rest retrieved from reference TRBV30 and TRBJ1-2, is SQTIHQWPATLVQPVGSPLSLECTVEGTSNPNLYWYRQAAGRGLQLLFYSVGIGQISSEVPQNLSASRPQDRQFILSSKKLLLSDSGFYLCAWSLGDNYGYTFGSGTRLTVV.

This rearrangement joins TRBV10-3 to TRBJ1-2; TRBD1 is a possible D gene (6 bases). This CDR3 region has 14 residues. CDR1 is ENHRY, CDR2 SYGVKD, per germline. Trimming shortened V by 4 bases and J by 6 bases, and 15 bases separated the two germline ends. CDR3 coding DNA: TGTGCCATCAGTGCCCGAACAGGGACGGATGGCTACACCTTC. Its translation is CAISARTGTDGYTF.

CDR3 amino acids: CASSKWGRAGDTQYF. DNA of the CDR3: TGTGCCAGCAGCAAGTGGGGGAGGGCCGGAGATACGCAGTATTTT. The rearrangement uses TRBV7-8 and TRBJ2-3, with 7 bases identical to TRBD2. The CDR3 has 15 residues. The ends lost 5 bases at V and 5 bases at J; junction bases unmatched: 10. Germline lookup yields CDR1 SGHVS and CDR2 FQNEAQ.

The gene calls are TRBV12-5 and TRBJ2-5; 9 positions agree with TRBD1. CDR1 LGHNT and CDR2 FRNRAP come from the germline V gene. The CDR3 runs to 13 residues. V shed 6 bases, J shed 3 bases, and the junction held 2 bases outside the gene matches. The CDR3 DNA follows: TGTGCTAGTGGCCGGGACAGGGAAGAGACCCAGTACTTC. This codes for CASGRDREETQYF.

This chain joins TRBV4-3 and TRBJ1-2; D gene ambiguous. Trimming removed 0 bases from V and 0 bases from J, with 11 bases in between. There are 16 residues in the CDR3. Germline lookup yields CDR1 LGHNA and CDR2 YSLEER. The CDR3 DNA reads TGCGCCAGCAGCCAAGATACCCGGGTAGCTAACTATGGCTACACCTTC. It specifies CASSQDTRVANYGYTF.

This clone was found once. The chain links TRBV9 to TRBJ1-2, with D perhaps matching TRBD1 (5 bases). The CDR3 runs to 16 residues. Germline V gene data show CDR1 as SGDLS and CDR2 as YYNGEE. The V and J ends lost 3 bases and 5 bases respectively, with 20 bases between them. CDR3 region: CASSGGVQRLWYGYTF. The CDR3 DNA follows: TGTGCCAGCAGCGGGGGCGTCCAGAGGTTATGGTATGGCTACACCTTC.

The CDR3 DNA follows: TGCAGCGTTCAGGACAGCCAAGAGACCCAGTACTTC. Translating it yields CSVQDSQETQYF. The chain carries TRBV29-1 and TRBJ2-5; a weak D match, TRBD1 (6 bases). V lost 5 bases to trimming and J lost 1 base, with 8 bases between them. Germline CDR1 reads SQVTM; CDR2 reads ANQGSEA. The CDR3 extends over 12 amino acids.

The chain has TRBV6-5 and TRBJ1-6, with D unclear. V was clipped by 0 bases and J by 10 bases, with 13 bases between them. This CDR3 region has 15 residues. The V gene's germline CDR1 is MNHEY and CDR2 SVGAGI. The CDR3: CASSYSGGSGSPLHF. The CDR3 nucleotides are TGTGCCAGCAGTTACTCGGGAGGGTCGGGGTCACCCCTCCACTTT.

This chain uses TRBV6-2 or TRBV6-3 with TRBJ2-2; maybe TRBD2 (6 bases). Germline V lookup: CDR1 MNHEY, CDR2 SVGEGT. This CDR3 comprises 14 residues. The V and J ends lost 5 bases and 8 bases respectively, with 15 bases between them. The CDR3: CASSTGLLSGELFF. CDR3 in DNA: TGTGCCAGCAGTACAGGACTATTGTCTGGGGAGCTGTTTTTT.

V and J are TRBV30 and TRBJ1-5; 7 bases agree with TRBD1. V was clipped by 4 bases and J by 5 bases; unmatched bases: 2. From germline, CDR1 is GTSNPN and CDR2 SVGIG (reference sequence). The CDR3 totals 12 residues. The CDR3 here is CAWNRGDQPQHF. The CDR3 bases are TGTGCCTGGAACAGGGGTGATCAGCCCCAGCATTTT.

This clone has only one observation. The chain recombines TRBV5-8 with TRBJ2-5; 10 nucleotides line up with TRBD2. Germline lookup yields CDR1 SGHTS and CDR2 YDEGEE. The CDR3 is 16 amino acids. J gave up 4 bases and V 4 bases, and 10 bases lay outside the gene matches. The CDR3 nucleotides are TGTGCCAGCAGCCGAAGAGCGGGGGGGAGCCGAGAGACCCAGTACTTC. Its translation: CASSRRAGGSRETQYF.

CDR3 residues: CASSLEGTSNEKLFF. CDR3 bases: TGTGCCAGCAGCTTAGAGGGGACATCTAATGAAAAACTGTTTTTT. The rearrangement uses TRBV7-9 and TRBJ1-4; D is possibly TRBD1 (6 bases). V was clipped by 1 base and J by 3 bases, with 9 bases between them. The CDR3 runs to 15 residues. From germline, CDR1 is SEHNR and CDR2 FQNEAQ (reference sequence).

The gene calls are TRBV6-4 and TRBJ1-2; D ambiguous. Trimming took 6 bases from V and 5 from J, leaving 10 bases between them. The CDR3 consists of 12 residues. The V gene's germline CDR1 is MRHNA and CDR2 SNTAGT. The CDR3 DNA sequence: TGTGCCAGCAGCGATTACGAGTATGGCTACACCTTC. Protein sequence: CASSDYEYGYTF.

V usage is TRBV6-6 and J usage is TRBJ1-6; 9 bases line up with TRBD1. V trimming: 5 bases; J trimming: 7 bases; junction bases outside the gene matches: 6. The CDR3 has 15 residues. Germline CDR1 reads MNHNY; CDR2 reads SVGAGI (reference sequence). CDR3 coding DNA: TGTGCCAGCAGTCCGGGACAGGGAGTGAATTCACCCCTCCACTTT. Its protein product is CASSPGQGVNSPLHF.

The chain links TRBV19 to TRBJ1-3, with D hard to call. V shed 1 base and J shed 2 bases, with 9 bases lying between them. The CDR3 loop spans 15 amino acids. CDR1 is LNHDA, CDR2 SQIVND, per germline (reference sequence). Written as DNA, the CDR3 is TGTGCCAGTAGTATAGTGGGGAGTCCTGGAAACACCATATATTTT. It codes for CASSIVGSPGNTIYF.

V and J are TRBV19 and TRBJ2-2; TRBD1 aligns across 8 bases. Germline trimming cut 9 bases from V and 6 bases from J; bases unmatched to any gene: 12. Germline V gene data show CDR1 as LNHDA and CDR2 as SQIVND (reference sequence). The CDR3 loop spans 15 amino acids. This chain's CDR3 is CASNNRGWSAGELFF. In nucleotides, the CDR3 is TGTGCCAGCAATAACAGGGGGTGGTCTGCCGGGGAGCTGTTTTTT.

V usage is TRBV14 and J usage is TRBJ2-3; 8 positions agree with TRBD1. This CDR3 contains 17 residues. Germline CDR1 is SGHDN and CDR2 is FVKESK. V dropped 4 bases and J dropped 2; count of bases not matched to a gene: 11. The CDR3 sequence: CASSPWTGRGFTDTQYF. In DNA, the CDR3 is TGTGCCAGCAGCCCTTGGACAGGGCGGGGATTCACAGATACGCAGTATTTT.

This clone was recorded a few times. The chain employs TRBV5-8 and TRBJ1-1; 12 nucleotides align to TRBD1. CDR1 and CDR2 from the germline V gene are SGHTS and YDEGEE. CDR3 size: 16 residues. V gave up 0 bases and J gave up 6 bases; unmatched junction bases: 6. The CDR3 nucleotides read TGTGCCAGCAGCTTGGTTTCCGGGACAGGGGGCCCTGAAGCTTTCTTT. Its protein product is CASSLVSGTGGPEAFF.